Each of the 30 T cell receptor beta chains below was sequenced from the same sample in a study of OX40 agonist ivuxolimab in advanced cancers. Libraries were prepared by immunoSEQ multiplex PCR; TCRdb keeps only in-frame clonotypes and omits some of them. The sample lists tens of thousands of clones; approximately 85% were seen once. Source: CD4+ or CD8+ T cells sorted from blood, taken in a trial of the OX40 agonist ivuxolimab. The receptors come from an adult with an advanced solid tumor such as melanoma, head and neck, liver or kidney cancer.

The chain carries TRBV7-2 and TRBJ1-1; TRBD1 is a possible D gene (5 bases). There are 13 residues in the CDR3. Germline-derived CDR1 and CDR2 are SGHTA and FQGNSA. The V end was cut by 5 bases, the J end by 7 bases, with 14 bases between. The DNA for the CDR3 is TGTGCCAGCAGCGTTACAGGAGAGAATGAAGCTTTCTTT. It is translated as CASSVTGENEAFF.

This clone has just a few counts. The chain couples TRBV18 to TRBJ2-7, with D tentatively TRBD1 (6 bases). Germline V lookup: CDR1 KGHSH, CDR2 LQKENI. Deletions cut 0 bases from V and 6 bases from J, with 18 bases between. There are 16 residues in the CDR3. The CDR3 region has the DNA TGTGCCAGCTCACCACCATATCGACAGGTAGCCTCCGAGCAGTACTTC. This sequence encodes CASSPPYRQVASEQYF.

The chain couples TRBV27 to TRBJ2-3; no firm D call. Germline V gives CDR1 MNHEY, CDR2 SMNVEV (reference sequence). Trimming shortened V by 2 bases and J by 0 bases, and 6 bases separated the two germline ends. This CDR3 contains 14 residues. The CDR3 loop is CASSLAVSTDTQYF. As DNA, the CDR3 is TGTGCCAGCAGTTTAGCGGTTAGCACAGATACGCAGTATTTT.

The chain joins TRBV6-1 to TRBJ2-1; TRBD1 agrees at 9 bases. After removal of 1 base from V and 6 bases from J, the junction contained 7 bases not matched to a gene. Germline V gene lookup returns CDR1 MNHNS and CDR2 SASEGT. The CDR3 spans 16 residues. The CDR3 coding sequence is TGTGCCAGCAGTGAAGTACCGGGACAGGGCCCCAATGAGCAGTTCTTC. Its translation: CASSEVPGQGPNEQFF.

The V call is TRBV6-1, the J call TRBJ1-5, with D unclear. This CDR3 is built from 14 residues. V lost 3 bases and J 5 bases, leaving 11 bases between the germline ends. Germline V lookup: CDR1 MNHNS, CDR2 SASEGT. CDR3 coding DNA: TGTGCCAGCAGTGAGCCCAACTTTGATCAGCCCCAGCATTTT. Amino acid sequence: CASSEPNFDQPQHF.

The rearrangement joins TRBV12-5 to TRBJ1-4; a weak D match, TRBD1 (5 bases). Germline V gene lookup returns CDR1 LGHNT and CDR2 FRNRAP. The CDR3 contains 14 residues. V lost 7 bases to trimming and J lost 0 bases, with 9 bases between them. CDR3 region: CASAPGSTNEKLFF. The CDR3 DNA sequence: TGTGCTAGTGCCCCAGGGTCAACTAATGAAAAACTGTTTTTT.

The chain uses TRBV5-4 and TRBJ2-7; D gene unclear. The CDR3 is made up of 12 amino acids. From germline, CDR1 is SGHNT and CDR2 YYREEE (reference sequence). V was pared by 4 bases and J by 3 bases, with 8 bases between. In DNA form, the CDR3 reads TGTGCCAGCAGCGGCCCTTTCTACGAGCAGTACTTC. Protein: CASSGPFYEQYF. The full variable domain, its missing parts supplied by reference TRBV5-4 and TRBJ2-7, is ETGVTQSPTHLIKTRGQQVTLRCSSQSGHNTVSWYQQALGQGPQFIFQYYREEENGRGNFPPRFSGLQFPNYSSELNVNALELDDSALYLCASSGPFYEQYFGPGTRLTVT.

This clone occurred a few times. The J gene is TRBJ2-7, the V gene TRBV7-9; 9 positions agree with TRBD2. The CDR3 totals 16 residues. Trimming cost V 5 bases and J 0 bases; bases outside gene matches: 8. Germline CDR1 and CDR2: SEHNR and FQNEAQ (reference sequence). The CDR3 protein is CASSKVAGELSYEQYF. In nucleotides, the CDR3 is TGTGCCAGCAGCAAAGTAGCGGGAGAACTCTCCTACGAGCAGTACTTC.

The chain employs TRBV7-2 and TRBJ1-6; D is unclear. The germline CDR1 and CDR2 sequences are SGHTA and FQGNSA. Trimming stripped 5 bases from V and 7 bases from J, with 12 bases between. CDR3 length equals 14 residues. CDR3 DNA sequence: TGTGCCAGCAGCCCGGGGTTCGTCAATTCACCCCTCCACTTT. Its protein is CASSPGFVNSPLHF.

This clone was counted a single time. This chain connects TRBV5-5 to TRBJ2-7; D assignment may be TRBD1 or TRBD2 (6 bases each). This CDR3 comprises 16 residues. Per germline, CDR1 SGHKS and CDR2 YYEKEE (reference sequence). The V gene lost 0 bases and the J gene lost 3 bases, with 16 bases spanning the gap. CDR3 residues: CASSLGSSRGGYEQYF. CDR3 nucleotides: TGTGCCAGCAGCTTGGGTTCGTCCAGGGGAGGCTACGAGCAGTACTTC.

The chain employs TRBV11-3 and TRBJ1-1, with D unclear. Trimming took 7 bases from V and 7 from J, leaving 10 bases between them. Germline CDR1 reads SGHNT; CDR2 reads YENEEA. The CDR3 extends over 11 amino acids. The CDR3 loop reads CASTAGGEAFF. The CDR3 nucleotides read TGTGCCAGCACCGCCGGCGGTGAAGCTTTCTTT.

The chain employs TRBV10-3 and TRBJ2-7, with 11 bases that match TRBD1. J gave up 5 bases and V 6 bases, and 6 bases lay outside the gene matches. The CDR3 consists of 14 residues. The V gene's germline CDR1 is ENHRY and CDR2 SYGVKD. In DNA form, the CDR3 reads TGTGCCATCAGGCCTGGACAGGGGGCAGACGAGCAGTACTTC. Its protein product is CAIRPGQGADEQYF.

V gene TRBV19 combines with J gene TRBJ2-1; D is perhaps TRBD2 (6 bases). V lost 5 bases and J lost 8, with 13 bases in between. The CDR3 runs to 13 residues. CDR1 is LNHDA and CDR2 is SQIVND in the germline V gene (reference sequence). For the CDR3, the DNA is TGTGCCAGTAGTGCGGCCGCGGGGTATGAGCAGTTCTTC. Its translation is CASSAAAGYEQFF.

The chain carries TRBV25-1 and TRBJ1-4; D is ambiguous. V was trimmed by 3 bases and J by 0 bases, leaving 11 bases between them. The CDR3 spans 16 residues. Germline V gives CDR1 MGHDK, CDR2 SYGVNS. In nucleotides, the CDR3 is TGTGCCAGCAGTGAGGCCAGCGCGGCAACTAATGAAAAACTGTTTTTT. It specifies CASSEASAATNEKLFF.

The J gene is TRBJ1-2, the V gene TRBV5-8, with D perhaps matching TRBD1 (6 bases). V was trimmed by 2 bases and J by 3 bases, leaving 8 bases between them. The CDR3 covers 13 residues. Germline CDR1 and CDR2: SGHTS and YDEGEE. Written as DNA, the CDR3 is TGTGCCAGCAGCTTTGGGGGCTACTATGGCTACACCTTC. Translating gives CASSFGGYYGYTF.

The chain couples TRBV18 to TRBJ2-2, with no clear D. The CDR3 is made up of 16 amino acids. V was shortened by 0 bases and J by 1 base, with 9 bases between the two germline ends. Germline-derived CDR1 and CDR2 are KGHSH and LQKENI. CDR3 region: CASSPPETRNTGELFF. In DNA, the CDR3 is TGTGCCAGCTCACCACCTGAGACGAGGAACACCGGGGAGCTGTTTTTT.

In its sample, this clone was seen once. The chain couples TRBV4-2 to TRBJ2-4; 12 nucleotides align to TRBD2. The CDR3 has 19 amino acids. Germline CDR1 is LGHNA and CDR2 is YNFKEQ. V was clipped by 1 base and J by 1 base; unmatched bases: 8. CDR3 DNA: TGTGCCAGCAGCCAAGGCCTAGCGGGAGGGGACCGGGCCAAAAACATTCAGTACTTC. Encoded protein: CASSQGLAGGDRAKNIQYF.

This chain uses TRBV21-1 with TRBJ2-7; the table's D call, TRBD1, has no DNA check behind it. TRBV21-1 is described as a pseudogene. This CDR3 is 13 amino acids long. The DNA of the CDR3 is TGTGCCAGCAGCATTTTGACAGAGTTTGAGCAGTACTTC. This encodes CASSILTEFEQYF.

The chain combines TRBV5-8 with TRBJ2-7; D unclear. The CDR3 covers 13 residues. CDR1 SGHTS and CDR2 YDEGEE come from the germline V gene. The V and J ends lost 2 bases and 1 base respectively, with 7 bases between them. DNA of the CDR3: TGTGCCAGCAGCTTCGGCGGATCCTACGAGCAGTACTTC. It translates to CASSFGGSYEQYF.

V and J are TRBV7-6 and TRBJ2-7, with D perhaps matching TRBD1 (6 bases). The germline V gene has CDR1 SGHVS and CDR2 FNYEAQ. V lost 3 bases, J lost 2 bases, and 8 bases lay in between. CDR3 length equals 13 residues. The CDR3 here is CASSFGQTYEQYF. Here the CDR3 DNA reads TGTGCCAGCAGCTTCGGACAGACCTACGAGCAGTACTTC.

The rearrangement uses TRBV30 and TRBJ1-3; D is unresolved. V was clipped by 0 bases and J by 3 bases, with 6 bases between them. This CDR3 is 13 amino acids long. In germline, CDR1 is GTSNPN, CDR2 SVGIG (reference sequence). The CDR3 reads CAWSVIYGNTIYF. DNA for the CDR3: TGTGCCTGGAGTGTCATCTATGGAAACACCATATATTTT.

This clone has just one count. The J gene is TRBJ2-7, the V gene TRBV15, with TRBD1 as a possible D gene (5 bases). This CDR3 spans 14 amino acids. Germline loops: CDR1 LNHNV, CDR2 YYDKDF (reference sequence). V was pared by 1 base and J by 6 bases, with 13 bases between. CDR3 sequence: CATSRVRGWSEQYF. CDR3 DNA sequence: TGTGCCACCAGCAGAGTAAGGGGATGGAGCGAGCAGTACTTC.

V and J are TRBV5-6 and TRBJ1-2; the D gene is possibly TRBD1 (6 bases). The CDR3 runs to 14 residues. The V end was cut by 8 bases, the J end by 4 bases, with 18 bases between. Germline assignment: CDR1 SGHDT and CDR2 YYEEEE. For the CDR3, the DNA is TGTGCCAGTCGCCAAACAGGGCCGGCCTATGGCTACACCTTC. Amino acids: CASRQTGPAYGYTF.

CDR3: CASSATNYEQYF. The CDR3 DNA reads TGTGCCAGCAGCGCCACAAACTACGAGCAGTACTTC. V gene TRBV9 combines with J gene TRBJ2-7; D gene ambiguous. Germline V gene sequence: CDR1 SGDLS, CDR2 YYNGEE. The ends were cut back, 3 bases at V and 3 bases at J, with 7 bases in the middle. The CDR3 sequence is 12 residues long.

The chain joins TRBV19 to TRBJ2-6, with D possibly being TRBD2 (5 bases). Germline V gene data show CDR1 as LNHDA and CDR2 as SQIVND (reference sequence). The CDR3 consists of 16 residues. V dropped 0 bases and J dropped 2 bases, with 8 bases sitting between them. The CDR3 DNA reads TGTGCCAGTAGTATAGATTCCGGGGCTGGGGCCAACGTCCTGACTTTC. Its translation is CASSIDSGAGANVLTF.

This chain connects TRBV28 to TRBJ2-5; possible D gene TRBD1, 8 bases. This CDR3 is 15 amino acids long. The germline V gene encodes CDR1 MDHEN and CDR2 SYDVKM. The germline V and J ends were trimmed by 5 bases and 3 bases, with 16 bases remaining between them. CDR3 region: CASSTRTGREETQYF. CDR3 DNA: TGTGCCAGCAGTACCCGGACAGGGAGGGAAGAGACCCAGTACTTC.

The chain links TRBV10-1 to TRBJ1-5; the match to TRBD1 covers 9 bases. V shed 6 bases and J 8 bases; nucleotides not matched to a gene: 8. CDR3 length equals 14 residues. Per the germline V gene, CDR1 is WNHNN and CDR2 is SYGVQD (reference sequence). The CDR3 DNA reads TGCGCCAGCAGACAGGGGGCGGACGTAAAGCCCCAGCATTTT. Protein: CASRQGADVKPQHF.

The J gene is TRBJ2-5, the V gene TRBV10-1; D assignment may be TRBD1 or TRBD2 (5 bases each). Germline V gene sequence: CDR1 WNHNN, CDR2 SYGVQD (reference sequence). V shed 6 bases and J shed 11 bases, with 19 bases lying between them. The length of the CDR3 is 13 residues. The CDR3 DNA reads TGCGCCAGCAGCCCGGGACCTGCCGAGCGGCAGTACTTC. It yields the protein CASSPGPAERQYF.

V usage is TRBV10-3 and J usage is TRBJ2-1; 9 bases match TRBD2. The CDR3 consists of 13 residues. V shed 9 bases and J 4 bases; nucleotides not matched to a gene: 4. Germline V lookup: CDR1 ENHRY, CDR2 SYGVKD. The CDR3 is CAMSSGGYNEQFF. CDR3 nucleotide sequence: TGTGCCATGTCCAGCGGGGGGTACAATGAGCAGTTCTTC.

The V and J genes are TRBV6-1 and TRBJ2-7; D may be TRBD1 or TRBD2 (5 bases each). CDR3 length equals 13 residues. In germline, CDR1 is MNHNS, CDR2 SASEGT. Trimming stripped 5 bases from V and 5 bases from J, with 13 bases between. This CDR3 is CASSLWGWDEQYF. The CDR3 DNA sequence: TGTGCCAGCAGTCTCTGGGGGTGGGACGAGCAGTACTTC.